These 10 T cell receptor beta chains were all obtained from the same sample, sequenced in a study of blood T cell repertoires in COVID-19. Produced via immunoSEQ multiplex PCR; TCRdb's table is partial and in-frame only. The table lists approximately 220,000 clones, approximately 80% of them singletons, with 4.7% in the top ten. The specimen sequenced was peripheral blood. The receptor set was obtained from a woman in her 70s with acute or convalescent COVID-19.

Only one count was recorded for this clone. The CDR3 region has the DNA TGTGCCAGCAGTGAAAGGGAGGGGATTATTAATTCACCCCTCCACTTT. Its protein product is CASSEREGIINSPLHF. The V gene is TRBV25-1, the J gene TRBJ1-6; a possible D gene is TRBD1 (5 bases). V lost 2 bases and J 6 bases, leaving 14 bases between the germline ends. Germline values: CDR1 MGHDK, CDR2 SYGVNS. CDR3 length: 16 amino acids. Complete variable domain (other parts from reference TRBV25-1 and TRBJ1-6): EADIYQTPRYLVIGTGKKITLECSQTMGHDKMYWYQQDPGMELHLIHYSYGVNSTEKGDLSSESTVSRIRTEHFPLTLESARPSHTSQYLCASSEREGIINSPLHFGNGTRLTVT.

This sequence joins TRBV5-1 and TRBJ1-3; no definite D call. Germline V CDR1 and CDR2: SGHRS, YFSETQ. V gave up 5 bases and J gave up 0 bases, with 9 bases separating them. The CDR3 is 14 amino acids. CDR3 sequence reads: CASRLQSSGNTIYF. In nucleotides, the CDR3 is TGCGCCAGCAGATTACAGAGCTCTGGAAACACCATATATTTT.

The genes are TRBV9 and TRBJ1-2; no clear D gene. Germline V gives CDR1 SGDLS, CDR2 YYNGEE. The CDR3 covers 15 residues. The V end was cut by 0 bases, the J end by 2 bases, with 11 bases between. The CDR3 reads CASSVGGLLNYGYTF. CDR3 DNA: TGTGCCAGCAGCGTAGGCGGACTGTTGAACTATGGCTACACCTTC.

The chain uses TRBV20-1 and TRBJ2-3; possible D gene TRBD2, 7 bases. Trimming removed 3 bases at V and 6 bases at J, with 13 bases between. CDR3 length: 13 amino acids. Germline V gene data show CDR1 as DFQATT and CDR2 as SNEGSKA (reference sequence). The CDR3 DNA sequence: TGCAGTGCTAGTGGAGGGGGGGGCGATACGCAGTATTTT. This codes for CSASGGGGDTQYF.

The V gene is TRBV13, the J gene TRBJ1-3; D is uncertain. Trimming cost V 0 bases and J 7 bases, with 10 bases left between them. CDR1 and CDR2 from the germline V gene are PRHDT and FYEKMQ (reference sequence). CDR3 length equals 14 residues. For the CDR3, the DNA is TGTGCCAGCAGCTTAGGCCAACGAGTGAACACCATATATTTT. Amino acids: CASSLGQRVNTIYF.

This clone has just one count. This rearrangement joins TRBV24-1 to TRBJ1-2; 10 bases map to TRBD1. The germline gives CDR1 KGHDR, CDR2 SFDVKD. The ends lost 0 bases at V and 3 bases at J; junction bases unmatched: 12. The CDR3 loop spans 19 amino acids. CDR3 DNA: TGTGCCACCAGTGATTTGTTGGGGAGACAGGGGGCTCGAGACTATGGCTACACCTTC. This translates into CATSDLLGRQGARDYGYTF.

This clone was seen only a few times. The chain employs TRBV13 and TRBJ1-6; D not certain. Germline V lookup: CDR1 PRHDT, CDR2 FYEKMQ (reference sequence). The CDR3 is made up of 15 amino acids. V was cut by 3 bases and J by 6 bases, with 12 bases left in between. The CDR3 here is CASSLLSTSNSPLHF. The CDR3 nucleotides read TGTGCCAGCAGCTTGCTTTCGACAAGTAATTCACCCCTCCACTTT.

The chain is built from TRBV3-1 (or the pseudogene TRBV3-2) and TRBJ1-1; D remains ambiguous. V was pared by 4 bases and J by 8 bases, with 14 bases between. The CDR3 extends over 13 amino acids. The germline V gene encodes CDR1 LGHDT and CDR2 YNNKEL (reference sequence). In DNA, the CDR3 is TGTGCCAGCAGCCCAGGATCCCCGGTGGAAGCTTTCTTT. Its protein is CASSPGSPVEAFF.

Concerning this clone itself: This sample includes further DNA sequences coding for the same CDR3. In nucleotides, the CDR3 is TGTGCCAGCAGCTTGGACAGGTACACTGAAGCTTTCTTT. Translation: CASSLDRYTEAFF. The chain carries TRBV7-9 and TRBJ1-1; TRBD1 agrees at 7 bases. The CDR3 contains 13 residues. The J segment lost 3 bases and the V segment lost 3 bases, leaving 1 base of the junction unmatched. Germline V CDR1 and CDR2: SEHNR, FQNEAQ (reference sequence).

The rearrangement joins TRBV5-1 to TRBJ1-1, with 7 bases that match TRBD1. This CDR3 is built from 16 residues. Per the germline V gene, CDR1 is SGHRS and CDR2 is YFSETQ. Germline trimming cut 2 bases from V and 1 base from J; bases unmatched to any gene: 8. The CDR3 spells CASSFETGTANTEAFF. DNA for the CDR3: TGCGCCAGCAGCTTTGAAACCGGGACAGCGAACACTGAAGCTTTCTTT.